The clone carrying this T cell receptor (beta chain) was picked up a small number of times. The data were taken from a study of response to subunit inactivated influenza vaccine. In germline, CDR1 is DFQATT, CDR2 SNEGSKA (reference sequence). The ends lost 5 bases at V and 4 bases at J; junction bases unmatched: 3. This CDR3 is 13 amino acids long. TCRdb called the RT-PCR reads again in MiXCR, with one record for every CDR3 protein. Of 530,000 or so distinct CDR3 sequences listed, around 25% were seen once; the top ten hold 1.5% to 2%. This TCR was sampled from a man aged 50 to 59 who received an inactivated influenza vaccine. The chain combines TRBV20-1 with TRBJ2-3; TRBD2 agrees at 10 bases. This sample comprised CD4+ T cells sorted from PBMCs, obtained more than 4 days after vaccination. The CDR3 sequence is CSAFSGRSDTQYF. CDR3 sequence (DNA): TGCAGTGCTTTTAGCGGGAGGTCAGATACGCAGTATTTT.